This TCR beta chain originates from a study of identical twins. TCRdb re-called the 5' RACE reads with MiXCR, one entry per CDR3 protein. The sample has some 710,000 distinct CDR3 sequences, around 6% seen once. Only a few counts were recorded for this clonotype. The CDR3 is made up of 13 amino acids. The V and J ends lost 2 bases and 3 bases respectively, with 5 bases between them. The germline gives CDR1 SGHNT, CDR2 YENEEA. This TCR was recovered from a man aged 18 to 30 in good health. The sequencing sample was made of naive T cells sorted from blood. The chain recombines TRBV11-3 with TRBJ2-1; the D is unclear. CDR3 sequence: CASSLSNYNEQFF. The CDR3 nucleotides read TGTGCCAGCAGCTTAAGTAACTACAATGAGCAGTTCTTC. Full variable domain (remainder filled in from reference TRBV11-3 and TRBJ2-1): EAGVVQSPRYKIIEKKQPVAFWCNPISGHNTLYWYLQNLGQGPELLIRYENEEAVDDSQLPKDRFSAERLKGVDSTLKIQPAELGDSAVYLCASSLSNYNEQFFGPGTRLTVL.